A selection of T cell receptor beta chains follows, all from one sample in a study of blood T cell repertoires in COVID-19. The protocol was immunoSEQ multiplex PCR, while the TCRdb copy is restricted to in-frame clones and leaves out a portion. Of around 250,000 clones listed, almost 85% were seen once; the top ten hold 5.1%. The specimen was peripheral blood. The receptor set was obtained from a middle-aged man with active or convalescent COVID-19. The CDR3 runs from the conserved cysteine through the conserved F or W. The D gene is left open where the match is weak. Not all rows give a size; the values are once, few, many and, for expanded clones, a class.

d_call j_call v_call clone_size cdr3_nt cdr3_aa
TRBD1 TRBJ1-1 TRBV9 - TGTGCCAGCAGCGTAGAAGGCAGGGGGCCCACTGAAGCTTTCTTT CASSVEGRGPTEAFF
- TRBJ2-1 TRBV11-2 - TGTGCCAGCAGCTTAGTGGCGGGGCTAAGGGATGAGCAGTTCTTC CASSLVAGLRDEQFF
- TRBJ1-1 TRBV3-1/TRBV3-2 - TGTGCCAGCAGCCATGGTCAAGCGATTGAAGCTTTCTTT CASSHGQAIEAFF
- TRBJ1-5 TRBV27 - TGTGCCAGCAGTTTGGGGCGAGGCAATCAGCCCCAGCATTTT CASSLGRGNQPQHF
- TRBJ2-2 TRBV4-1 once TGCGCCAGCAGATCTAGAAGGGGGGAGCTGTTTTTT CASRSRRGELFF
TRBD2 TRBJ2-3 TRBV4-1 - TGCGCCAGCAGCCAAGATCCACAAGCGGGAAGCACAGATACGCAGTATTTT CASSQDPQAGSTDTQYF
- TRBJ2-2 TRBV24-1 - TGTGCCACCTGTAAGGGAGACACCGGGGAGCTGTTTTTT CATCKGDTGELFF
- TRBJ2-7 TRBV10-3 - TGTGCCATCAGTGAGTCGTCCAGGGGTGGTATATACGAGCAGTACTTC CAISESSRGGIYEQYF
- TRBJ1-5 TRBV21-1 once TGTGCCAGCAGCCGCGCCGGGACACGAGCGGGAAACAATCAGCCCCAGCATTTT CASSRAGTRAGNNQPQHF
TRBD1 TRBJ2-7 TRBV16 - TGTGCCAGCAGCCAATCTGGGGACAGGTCACCCTACGAGCAGTACTTC CASSQSGDRSPYEQYF
- TRBJ1-5 TRBV4-3 - TGCGCCAGCAGCCAAGATCAGGCAACGGGGAGGTGGCCCCAGCATTTT CASSQDQATGRWPQHF
- TRBJ1-2 TRBV6-6 - TGTGCCAGCAGTTACGCGGGCCAAGGAAGTGCCTACACCTTC CASSYAGQGSAYTF
- TRBJ1-4 TRBV19 - TGTGCCAGTAGTATGAGGGGGAATGAAAAACTGTTTTTT CASSMRGNEKLFF
TRBD2 TRBJ2-1 TRBV7-2 - TGTGCCAGCAGCTTAGAAGCGGGAGCCTCCGGTGAGCAGTTCTTC CASSLEAGASGEQFF
- TRBJ1-1 TRBV5-6 few TGTGCCGCCCCTTTGGCCCGACTTAACACTGAAGCTTTCTTT CAAPLARLNTEAFF
- TRBJ1-1 TRBV4-2 once TGTGCCAGCAGCCATGCTACAGCCAGAAACACTGAAGCTTTCTTT CASSHATARNTEAFF
- TRBJ1-5 TRBV30 few TGTGCCTGGAGTTCAGGGATGAATCAGCCCCAGCATTTT CAWSSGMNQPQHF
TRBD2 TRBJ2-1 TRBV9 - TGTGCCAGCAGCCTCTCGGGGGGTGAGCAGTTCTTC CASSLSGGEQFF
- TRBJ2-7 TRBV21-1 - TGTGCCAGCAGCACGGCGCCTAGAGTTAGTACCTACGAGCAGTACTTC CASSTAPRVSTYEQYF
- TRBJ2-1 TRBV28 - TGTGCCAGCAGTCTCCAACTGGGCAGGGGGGCGTACAATGAGCAGTTCTTC CASSLQLGRGAYNEQFF
- TRBJ1-1 TRBV2 many TGTGCCAGCAGGACGACATCCTACACTGAAGCTTTCTTT CASRTTSYTEAFF
- TRBJ2-5 TRBV11-2 - TGTGCCAGCAGCTTAGGAGGGGGATTTAGAGAGACCCAGTACTTC CASSLGGGFRETQYF
TRBD1 TRBJ2-3 TRBV4-1 - TGCGCCAGCAGGGACAGGGGAGGGCGGGACTCATGGGATACGCAGTATTTT CASRDRGGRDSWDTQYF
TRBD2 TRBJ2-1 TRBV4-1 - TGCGCCAGCAGCCAAGGGACTAGCGGCGATGAGCAGTTCTTC CASSQGTSGDEQFF
- TRBJ1-2 TRBV9 - TGTGCCAGCAGCGATGACTTCTATGGCTACACCTTC CASSDDFYGYTF
- TRBJ2-3 TRBV3-1/TRBV3-2 - TGTGCCAGCAGCTCTACGGTGCGAGATACGCAGTATTTT CASSSTVRDTQYF
- TRBJ2-1 TRBV11-3 - TGTGCCAGCAGCTTCGACCCTAGAGGTGAGCAGTTCTTC CASSFDPRGEQFF
- TRBJ2-1 TRBV18 few TGTGCCAGCTCACTAGGGCCGGGACTCGAAAATGAGCAGTTCTTC CASSLGPGLENEQFF
TRBD2 TRBJ2-3 TRBV15 - TGTGCCACCAGCGTTAACCGACTAGCGGGCGGTCTCACAGATACGCAGTATTTT CATSVNRLAGGLTDTQYF
TRBD2 TRBJ2-2 TRBV11-3 - TGTGCCAGCAGCACTAGCGGGAGTGGGAACACCGGGGAGCTGTTTTTT CASSTSGSGNTGELFF
- TRBJ2-3 TRBV28 - TGTGCCAGCAGTTCTAGCGACACTAGCACAGATACGCAGTATTTT CASSSSDTSTDTQYF
- TRBJ2-7 TRBV6-1 once TGTGCCAGCAGTGAGACGCGGTCCCCCTACGAGCAGTACTTC CASSETRSPYEQYF
TRBD1 TRBJ1-2 TRBV27 - TGTGCCAGCCGATCCGGGACAGGGGCGCACTATGGCTACACCTTC CASRSGTGAHYGYTF
- TRBJ2-3 TRBV6-5 - TGTGCCACCACAGGGACCACAGATACGCAGTATTTT CATTGTTDTQYF
TRBD1 TRBJ1-5 TRBV19 - TGTGCCAGTAGTATCGGACAGGGTTATGGTCAGCCCCAGCATTTT CASSIGQGYGQPQHF
TRBD2 TRBJ2-2 TRBV7-2 - TGTGCCAGCTCGCTAGCGGGAGGGGGTACCGGGGAGCTGTTTTTT CASSLAGGGTGELFF
- TRBJ2-5 TRBV7-7 once TGTGCTAGCAGCTTAGGATTTTCCGGGAGCCAAGAGACCCAGTACTTC CASSLGFSGSQETQYF
TRBD2 TRBJ2-2 TRBV7-9 - TGTGCCAGCAGCCCCCGGCTAGCGGGAGGGCCGGCGGGCACCGGGGAGCTGTTTTTT CASSPRLAGGPAGTGELFF
- TRBJ1-4 TRBV19 - TGTGCCAGTAATACAGGCCTCGATGAAAAACTGTTTTTT CASNTGLDEKLFF
TRBD2 TRBJ2-3 TRBV5-1 - TGCGCCAGCAGCTTGGCCCAGGCTAGCGGGAGGCCAGATACGCAGTATTTT CASSLAQASGRPDTQYF
TRBD2 TRBJ2-7 TRBV3-1/TRBV3-2 - TGTGCCAGCAGCCAGCTAGCGGGAGGAACCTACGAGCAGTACTTC CASSQLAGGTYEQYF
- TRBJ2-7 TRBV10-3 - TGTGCCATCAGGCCAGGGGCGGACGAGCAGTACTTC CAIRPGADEQYF
TRBD1 TRBJ2-7 TRBV18 - TGTGCCAGCTCTCCCGGGACAGGGGCCGAGCAGTACTTC CASSPGTGAEQYF
TRBD2 TRBJ2-3 TRBV9 few TGTGCCAGCAGCGGCGGGACTAGCGGCACAGATACGCAGTATTTT CASSGGTSGTDTQYF
- TRBJ1-4 TRBV28 - TGTGCCAGCAGTCAGGCGGGGGATTTAGGAGAAAAACTGTTTTTT CASSQAGDLGEKLFF
TRBD1 TRBJ1-2 TRBV28 - TGTGCCAGCAGTTTATCGACAGGGGACCCCACTAACTATGGCTACACCTTC CASSLSTGDPTNYGYTF
TRBD1 TRBJ2-7 TRBV7-3 - TGTGCCAGCAGCTTATTAGGACAGGGCACCGAGCAGTACTTC CASSLLGQGTEQYF
TRBD2 TRBJ2-2 TRBV7-2 - TGTGCCAGCAGCTTAGCCGGACTAGCTAACACCGGGGAGCTGTTTTTT CASSLAGLANTGELFF
TRBD2 TRBJ2-7 TRBV5-5 - TGTGCCAGCAGCTTACGACTAGCGAGGACCTCCTACGAGCAGTACTTC CASSLRLARTSYEQYF
TRBD2 TRBJ2-7 TRBV27 - TGTGCCAGCAGCCTTGTGAGGACTAGTCCCTACGAGCAGTACTTC CASSLVRTSPYEQYF
TRBD2 TRBJ2-7 TRBV27 - TGTGCCAGCAGTTCCCCTTCTAGCGGGACGCCCTACGAGCAGTACTTC CASSSPSSGTPYEQYF
- TRBJ1-1 TRBV5-1 - TGCGCCAGCAGCCCGGAGGGAGGGGGGTACACTGAAGCTTTCTTT CASSPEGGGYTEAFF
- TRBJ1-2 TRBV4-2 - TGTGCCAGCAGCCATGATCTCCCTTCAGGGTCCCTTGGCTACACCTTC CASSHDLPSGSLGYTF
- TRBJ1-1 TRBV6-5 - TGTGCCAGCAGTTACGAGGGCAGGGGTCTTGGCACTGAAGCTTTCTTT CASSYEGRGLGTEAFF
- TRBJ1-3 TRBV19 - TGTGCCAGTACTCACACTGGAAACACCATATATTTT CASTHTGNTIYF
- TRBJ2-3 TRBV12-5 - TGTGCTAGTGGTTTGGTACAGGGAGGGTACGGCACAGATACGCAGTATTTT CASGLVQGGYGTDTQYF
TRBD1 TRBJ2-2 TRBV19 - TGTGCCAGTAGGTATAAAGGACAGGGATCGAACACCGGGGAGCTGTTTTTT CASRYKGQGSNTGELFF
- TRBJ2-5 TRBV27 - TGTGCCAGCAGTCCCCGCAAGGGCGGGCGAGAGACCCAGTACTTC CASSPRKGGRETQYF